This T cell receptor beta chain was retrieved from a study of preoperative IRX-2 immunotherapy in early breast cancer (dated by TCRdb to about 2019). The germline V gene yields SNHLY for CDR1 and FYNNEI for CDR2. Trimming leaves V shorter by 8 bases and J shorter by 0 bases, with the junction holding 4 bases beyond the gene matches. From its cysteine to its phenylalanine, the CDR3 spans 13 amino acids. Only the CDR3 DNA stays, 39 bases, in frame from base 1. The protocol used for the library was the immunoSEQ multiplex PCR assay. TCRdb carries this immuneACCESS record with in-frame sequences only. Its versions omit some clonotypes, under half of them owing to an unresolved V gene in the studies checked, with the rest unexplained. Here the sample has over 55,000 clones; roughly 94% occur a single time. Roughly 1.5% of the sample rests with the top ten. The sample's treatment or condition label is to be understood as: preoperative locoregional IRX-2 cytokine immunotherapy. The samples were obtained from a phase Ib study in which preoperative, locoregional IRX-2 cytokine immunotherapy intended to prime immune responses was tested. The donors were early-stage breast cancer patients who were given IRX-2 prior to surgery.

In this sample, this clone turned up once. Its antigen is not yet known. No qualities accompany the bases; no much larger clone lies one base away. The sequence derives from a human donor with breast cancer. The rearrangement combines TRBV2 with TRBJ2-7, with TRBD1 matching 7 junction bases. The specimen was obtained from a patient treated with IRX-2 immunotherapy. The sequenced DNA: TGTGCCAGCTGGGACAGAAGCTCCTACGAGCAGTACTTC. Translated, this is CASWDRSSYEQYF.